The entry that follows covers one TCR beta chain sequence. Its cognate antigen is unknown. Template material for TCR beta VDJ and CDR3 profiling consisted of genomic DNA. TCRdb processed the reads anew with MiXCR; each CDR3 protein has one entry. Of fewer than 250,000 distinct CDR3 sequences listed, less than 65% are singletons. This specimen comes from a study of CD8+CD57+ T cells in acquired aplastic anemia. Overall study: Healthy donors gave 9.5 million to 12 million reads on average for CD4+ cells. General observations from the study: Patients and controls shared 25 to 35 CD8+ CDR3 sequences, highly expressed in patients. Controls and patients did not differ significantly in CD8+ Simpson's diversity.

The CDR3 has 15 residues. Losses at the gene ends were 5 bases for V and 1 base for J; bases not matched to a gene: 10. In germline, CDR1 is SQVTM, CDR2 ANQGSEA. Input material: sorted CD4+, CD8+, or CD8+CD57+ T cells (not recorded which) from PBMCs. The TCR comes from a human donor in good health, serving as a control. The V gene is TRBV29-1, the J gene TRBJ1-1; TRBD1 agrees at 7 bases. DNA for the CDR3: TGCAGCGTTATACAGGGGACGAAGGAGAACACTGAAGCTTTCTTT. It encodes CSVIQGTKENTEAFF.